This T cell receptor (beta chain) came from a study of blood T cell repertoires in COVID-19. About the study: Nucleic acid was either cDNA or gDNA, and it came from T cells, B-cell-depleted T cells, or PBMCs.

Donors in Cohort 3 who had recovered were those with two negative PCRs, healthcare professional clearance, or resolution of their symptoms. CDR1 is LNHDA and CDR2 is SQIVND in the germline V gene (reference sequence). This CDR3 has 15 amino acids. V was trimmed by 5 bases and J by 8 bases, leaving 18 bases between them. The data were produced by immunoSEQ multiplex PCR, yet TCRdb's version contains in-frame clones alone and is incomplete. Among fewer than 450,000 clones listed, roughly 91% were seen once. The chain uses TRBV19 and TRBJ1-4; tentatively, D is TRBD1 (6 bases). Sequencing used PBMCs or T cells enriched from blood (not recorded which). This sequence originates from a man between 18 and 29 years old who had recovered from COVID-19. CDR3 amino acids: CASSSMDSRGEKLFF. DNA of the CDR3: TGTGCCAGTAGTTCGATGGACAGCCGGGGAGAAAAACTGTTTTTT.